These 32 T cell receptor beta chains were all obtained from the same sample, sequenced in a study of OX40 agonist ivuxolimab in advanced cancers. The data were produced by immunoSEQ multiplex PCR, yet TCRdb's version contains in-frame clones alone and is incomplete. The sample records roughly 20,000 clones, roughly 70% being singletons. Material: CD4+ or CD8+ T cells sorted from blood, obtained in a trial of the OX40 agonist ivuxolimab. The origin of the receptors is an adult with an advanced solid tumor such as melanoma, head and neck, liver or kidney cancer.

The V gene is TRBV5-6, the J gene TRBJ2-3; D not resolved. Germline V gene data show CDR1 as SGHDT and CDR2 as YYEEEE. V was trimmed by 1 base and J by 0 bases, leaving 0 bases between them. The CDR3 consists of 12 residues. The CDR3 loop is CASSLSTDTQYF. The CDR3 DNA reads TGTGCCAGCAGCTTGAGCACAGATACGCAGTATTTT.

The rearrangement joins TRBV28 to TRBJ2-5; 9 nucleotides line up with TRBD1. The germline CDR1 and CDR2 sequences are MDHEN and SYDVKM. The CDR3 runs to 14 residues. V was pared by 7 bases and J by 5 bases, with 8 bases of the junction left unmatched. CDR3 loop: CASNWNRGPETQYF. The DNA of the CDR3 is TGTGCCAGCAATTGGAACAGGGGGCCCGAGACCCAGTACTTC.

The J gene is TRBJ2-1, the V gene TRBV7-8; 7 bases agree with TRBD1. V lost 5 bases and J lost 9; bases outside the gene matches: 10. CDR1 is SGHVS and CDR2 is FQNEAQ in the germline V gene. This CDR3 contains 14 residues. The CDR3 spells CASSPQTGIPEQFF. In DNA form, the CDR3 reads TGTGCCAGCAGCCCCCAGACAGGGATCCCTGAGCAGTTCTTC.

The chain couples TRBV5-5 to TRBJ1-1; 9 bases fit TRBD1. This CDR3 is 14 amino acids long. CDR1 is SGHKS, CDR2 YYEKEE, per germline (reference sequence). Trimming took 0 bases from V and 7 from J; bases not matched to a gene: 4. The DNA of the CDR3 is TGTGCCAGCAGCTTGGACAGGGGGCCTGGTGAAGCTTTCTTT. Amino acid sequence: CASSLDRGPGEAFF. Variable domain in full (rest from reference TRBV5-5 and TRBJ1-1): DAGVTQSPTHLIKTRGQQVTLRCSPISGHKSVSWYQQVLGQGPQFIFQYYEKEERGRGNFPDRFSARQFPNYSSELNVNALLLGDSALYLCASSLDRGPGEAFFGQGTRLTVV.

This clone is a singleton in its sample. Germline and junction disagree at one end, which may indicate a read error. The identical CDR3 is also encoded by other nucleotide sequences in the sample. J is TRBJ1-4 and V is TRBV4-1; perhaps TRBD1 as D (5 bases). Germline CDR1 MGHRA, CDR2 YSYEKL. The CDR3 is 15 residues long. The CDR3 DNA is TGCGCCAGCAGCCAAATGACAGATTCTCCGGAAAAACTATTTTTT. Its translation is CASSQMTDSPEKLFF.

The V gene is TRBV7-9, the J gene TRBJ2-5; TRBD2 aligns across 8 bases. Germline CDR1 and CDR2: SEHNR and FQNEAQ (reference sequence). The CDR3 extends over 17 amino acids. V gave up 2 bases and J gave up 4 bases; unmatched junction bases: 12. The CDR3 DNA reads TGTGCCAGCAGCTTAATCGGAGCGGGAGAACCCCGAGAGACCCAGTACTTC. Its protein product is CASSLIGAGEPRETQYF.

The chain carries TRBV13 and TRBJ2-1; unclear D gene. Germline loops: CDR1 PRHDT, CDR2 FYEKMQ (reference sequence). The CDR3 covers 13 residues. With 0 bases removed from V and 9 bases from J, the gap between germline ends came to 9 bases. CDR3 residues: CASSLGQRPEQFF. The CDR3 nucleotides read TGTGCCAGCAGCTTAGGGCAACGTCCTGAGCAGTTCTTC.

The chain is built from TRBV7-9 and TRBJ2-1, with 12 bases matching TRBD2. Germline CDR1 is SEHNR and CDR2 is FQNEAQ (reference sequence). Trimming at V came to 5 bases and at J to 0 bases, leaving 8 bases not matched to a gene. The CDR3 consists of 18 residues. In DNA form, the CDR3 reads TGTGCCAGCAGCCCGCTAGCGGGGGGGGAGACCTCCTACAATGAGCAGTTCTTC. Amino acids: CASSPLAGGETSYNEQFF.

This chain uses TRBV11-2 with TRBJ1-2, with D unresolved. The germline V gene encodes CDR1 SGHAT and CDR2 FQNNGV. The V gene lost 0 bases and the J gene lost 2 bases, with 10 bases spanning the gap. The CDR3 is 15 residues long. The chain's CDR3 is CASSLEAPSNYGYTF. CDR3 coding DNA: TGTGCCAGCAGCTTAGAGGCGCCCAGCAACTATGGCTACACCTTC.

The chain joins TRBV7-9 to TRBJ1-1; a weak D match, TRBD1 (6 bases). From germline, CDR1 is SEHNR and CDR2 FQNEAQ (reference sequence). This CDR3 region has 15 residues. V was shortened by 5 bases and J by 1 base, with 14 bases between the two germline ends. CDR3 region: CASSPRTVTNTEAFF. CDR3 in DNA: TGTGCCAGCAGCCCGAGGACAGTGACGAACACTGAAGCTTTCTTT.

The V and J genes are TRBV9 and TRBJ2-7; the D gene could be TRBD1 or TRBD2 (5 bases each). The CDR3 runs 14 residues. The V gene lost 0 bases and the J gene lost 2 bases, with 9 bases spanning the gap. In germline, CDR1 is SGDLS, CDR2 YYNGEE. CDR3 sequence (DNA): TGTGCCAGCAGCGTAGGAGGGGAGCCCTACGAGCAGTACTTC. Residues: CASSVGGEPYEQYF.

The V call is TRBV27, the J call TRBJ2-2, with 10 bases lining up with TRBD2. V lost 4 bases to trimming and J lost 7 bases; unmatched junction nucleotides: 6. This CDR3 region has 15 residues. CDR1 MNHEY and CDR2 SMNVEV come from the germline V gene (reference sequence). The CDR3 region is CASSSAGGPHGELFF. DNA of the CDR3: TGTGCCAGCAGTTCAGCGGGGGGGCCCCACGGGGAGCTGTTTTTT.

This chain connects TRBV14 to TRBJ2-7; 8 positions agree with TRBD1. CDR3 length equals 15 residues. V lost 1 base, J lost 3 bases, and 5 bases stayed unmatched. Germline V lookup: CDR1 SGHDN, CDR2 FVKESK. DNA of the CDR3: TGTGCCAGCAGCCAAGCAGGGACAGGTAACTACGAGCAGTACTTC. Protein product: CASSQAGTGNYEQYF.

This chain uses TRBV5-1 with TRBJ2-7; weak D call: TRBD1 (6 bases). The germline CDR1 and CDR2 sequences are SGHRS and YFSETQ. The V and J ends lost 0 bases and 3 bases respectively, with 7 bases between them. The CDR3 extends over 13 amino acids. CDR3 sequence: CASSLVDSYEQYF. The CDR3 nucleotides are TGCGCCAGCAGCTTGGTGGACAGCTACGAGCAGTACTTC.

This clone is medium-sized within its sample. The genes are TRBV4-2 and TRBJ2-3; 7 bases agree with TRBD2. The CDR3 runs to 14 residues. The germline CDR1 and CDR2 sequences are LGHNA and YNFKEQ. V was pared by 4 bases and J by 2 bases, with 3 bases of the junction left unmatched. CDR3 protein: CASSRSGVTDTQYF. CDR3 bases: TGTGCCAGCAGCCGGAGCGGGGTCACAGATACGCAGTATTTT.

The sample holds a few counts of this clone. This chain joins TRBV28 and TRBJ2-7, with 13 bases lining up with TRBD2. V lost 6 bases to trimming and J lost 2 bases; unmatched junction nucleotides: 4. The CDR3 length is 15 residues. Germline V CDR1 and CDR2: MDHEN, SYDVKM. The CDR3 DNA reads TGTGCCAGCAGCCCCGGACTAGCGGGGGCCTACGAGCAGTACTTC. Residues: CASSPGLAGAYEQYF.

The rearrangement joins TRBV2 to TRBJ1-1, with D hard to call. The germline V gene encodes CDR1 SNHLY and CDR2 FYNNEI. Trimming removed 6 bases at V and 0 bases at J, with 26 bases between. The CDR3 covers 19 residues. CDR3 in amino acids: CASSDPTVAKENMNTEAFF. The CDR3 region has the DNA TGTGCCAGCAGCGACCCCACGGTGGCCAAGGAGAACATGAACACTGAAGCTTTCTTT.

The chain uses TRBV29-1 and TRBJ2-5, with 9 bases aligning to TRBD1. CDR3 size: 14 residues. CDR1 SQVTM and CDR2 ANQGSEA come from the germline V gene. The V and J ends lost 5 bases and 3 bases, in that order; junction bases with no gene match: 7. CDR3 in DNA: TGCAGCGTTTCGGGACAGGGCGGAAAAGAGACCCAGTACTTC. This translates into CSVSGQGGKETQYF.

This clone has only a few counts. The chain uses TRBV30 and TRBJ2-2; no clear D. This CDR3 is built from 14 residues. V lost 1 base, J lost 1 base, and 7 bases lay in between. Germline CDR1 is GTSNPN and CDR2 is SVGIG (reference sequence). The CDR3 here is CAWSGTVNTGELFF. Here the CDR3 DNA reads TGTGCCTGGAGTGGGACGGTGAACACCGGGGAGCTGTTTTTT. The whole variable domain, remainder taken from reference TRBV30 and TRBJ2-2, is SQTIHQWPATLVQPVGSPLSLECTVEGTSNPNLYWYRQAAGRGLQLLFYSVGIGQISSEVPQNLSASRPQDRQFILSSKKLLLSDSGFYLCAWSGTVNTGELFFGEGSRLTVL.

V and J are TRBV5-8 and TRBJ2-2, with 8 bases fitting TRBD1. Germline V gives CDR1 SGHTS, CDR2 YDEGEE. The ends lost 2 bases at V and 1 base at J; junction bases unmatched: 4. This CDR3 has 16 residues. Here the CDR3 DNA reads TGTGCCAGCAGCTTATTCGGACAGGGGAACACCGGGGAGCTGTTTTTT. Its protein product is CASSLFGQGNTGELFF.

The rearrangement links TRBV7-9 to TRBJ2-7, with 8 positions matching TRBD1. This CDR3 has 15 amino acids. The germline V gene has CDR1 SEHNR and CDR2 FQNEAQ (reference sequence). V shed 4 bases and J 0 bases; nucleotides not matched to a gene: 5. The CDR3 coding sequence is TGTGCCAGCAGCTCCAACAGGGGGAACTCCTACGAGCAGTACTTC. Amino acids: CASSSNRGNSYEQYF. The full variable domain, completed using reference TRBV7-9 and TRBJ2-7, is DTGVSQNPRHKITKRGQNVTFRCDPISEHNRLYWYRQTLGQGPEFLTYFQNEAQLEKSRLLSDRFSAERPKGSFSTLEIQRTEQGDSAMYLCASSSNRGNSYEQYFGPGTRLTVT.

The chain is built from TRBV2 and TRBJ2-7; tentatively, D is TRBD1 (6 bases). CDR3 length: 14 residues. Deletions cut 4 bases from V and 0 bases from J, with 10 bases between. Germline V gene sequence: CDR1 SNHLY, CDR2 FYNNEI. The CDR3 loop is CASSVVGGSYEQYF. CDR3 coding DNA: TGTGCCAGCAGTGTAGTAGGGGGCTCCTACGAGCAGTACTTC.

This sequence joins TRBV7-9 and TRBJ2-5; no clear D gene. Trimming stripped 6 bases from V and 5 bases from J, with 10 bases between. Per the germline V gene, CDR1 is SEHNR and CDR2 is FQNEAQ (reference sequence). The CDR3 totals 12 residues. This CDR3 is CASSVIGETQYF. For the CDR3, the DNA is TGTGCCAGCAGTGTCATTGGGGAGACCCAGTACTTC.

The gene calls are TRBV10-3 and TRBJ2-1, with TRBD1 as a possible D gene (6 bases). Looked up from germline, CDR1 is ENHRY and CDR2 is SYGVKD. The CDR3 is 15 amino acids. Between the trimmed V and J ends, which lost 7 bases and 8 bases, there was a span of 21 bases. The CDR3 coding sequence is TGTGCCATCAAAGAGGGGGACGCTAGCTTCGATGAGCAGTTCTTC. This codes for CAIKEGDASFDEQFF.

The V gene is TRBV15, the J gene TRBJ2-3, with D hard to call. Looked up from germline, CDR1 is LNHNV and CDR2 is YYDKDF (reference sequence). The CDR3 consists of 15 residues. V lost 4 bases to trimming and J lost 2 bases, with 13 bases between them. CDR3 DNA: TGTGCCACCAGCATAAGAAGTTCGCTCACAGATACGCAGTATTTT. Translation: CATSIRSSLTDTQYF. The full variable domain, with the rest looked up from reference TRBV15 and TRBJ2-3, is DAMVIQNPRYQVTQFGKPVTLSCSQTLNHNVMYWYQQKSSQAPKLLFHYYDKDFNNEADTPDNFQSRRPNTSFCFLDIRSPGLGDTAMYLCATSIRSSLTDTQYFGPGTRLTVL.

V and J are TRBV5-4 and TRBJ1-2, with D unclear. Trimming shortened V by 5 bases and J by 8 bases, and 13 bases separated the two germline ends. In germline, CDR1 is SGHNT, CDR2 YYREEE (reference sequence). The CDR3 is 12 amino acids. DNA of the CDR3: TGTGCCAGCAGAGCCCTTCTCGACGGCTACACCTTC. This encodes CASRALLDGYTF. The whole variable domain, filled in from reference TRBV5-4 and TRBJ1-2, reads ETGVTQSPTHLIKTRGQQVTLRCSSQSGHNTVSWYQQALGQGPQFIFQYYREEENGRGNFPPRFSGLQFPNYSSELNVNALELDDSALYLCASRALLDGYTFGSGTRLTVV.

The chain couples TRBV6-6 to TRBJ2-1, with 8 nucleotides matching TRBD2. V trimming: 4 bases; J trimming: 4 bases; junction bases outside the gene matches: 9. This CDR3 has 16 amino acids. Per the germline V gene, CDR1 is MNHNY and CDR2 is SVGAGI (reference sequence). In DNA, the CDR3 is TGTGCCAGCAGTTCTTCACTAGCGGAGATATACAATGAGCAGTTCTTC. This sequence encodes CASSSSLAEIYNEQFF.

The V and J genes are TRBV7-6 and TRBJ2-1; D is possibly TRBD1 (6 bases). Germline V gives CDR1 SGHVS, CDR2 FNYEAQ. Trimming removed 1 base from V and 4 bases from J, with 11 bases in between. CDR3 size: 15 residues. The DNA of the CDR3 is TGTGCCAGCAGCTTAGGGTCGAGGGGGTACAATGAGCAGTTCTTC. This gives the protein CASSLGSRGYNEQFF.

This clone was seen only a few times. The chain carries TRBV5-6 and TRBJ2-2; unclear D gene. The CDR3 loop spans 14 amino acids. Trimming cost V 2 bases and J 1 base, with 6 bases left between them. Per germline, CDR1 SGHDT and CDR2 YYEEEE. In DNA form, the CDR3 reads TGTGCCAGCAGCTTCCCAGGGAACACCGGGGAGCTGTTTTTT. It specifies CASSFPGNTGELFF.

The V gene is TRBV5-6, the J gene TRBJ1-2; 9 bases map to TRBD1. The germline V gene encodes CDR1 SGHDT and CDR2 YYEEEE. V lost 2 bases to trimming and J lost 0 bases; unmatched junction nucleotides: 8. The CDR3 runs 17 residues. The CDR3, as DNA: TGTGCCAGCAGCTTTCGGGACAGGGCGATAGCTAACTATGGCTACACCTTC. Its protein product is CASSFRDRAIANYGYTF.

This clone was counted between two and nine times. V is TRBV28 and J is TRBJ2-3; TRBD2 matches 7 bases. The CDR3 is 15 residues long. From germline, CDR1 is MDHEN and CDR2 SYDVKM. The trim removed 5 bases at V and 5 bases at J, leaving 10 bases unmatched. For the CDR3, the DNA is TGTGCCAGCAGTACGGGACTATCGGTGCAAGATACGCAGTATTTT. It encodes CASSTGLSVQDTQYF.

The chain employs TRBV7-2 and TRBJ2-1; D perhaps matches TRBD2 (7 bases). V shed 5 bases and J shed 7 bases, with 30 bases lying between them. Germline V gene sequence: CDR1 SGHTA, CDR2 FQGNSA. The CDR3 loop spans 19 amino acids. CDR3 sequence: CASSREARAGAIIGNEQFF. The CDR3 DNA sequence: TGTGCCAGCAGCCGGGAGGCCAGGGCGGGGGCTATCATTGGAAATGAGCAGTTCTTC.